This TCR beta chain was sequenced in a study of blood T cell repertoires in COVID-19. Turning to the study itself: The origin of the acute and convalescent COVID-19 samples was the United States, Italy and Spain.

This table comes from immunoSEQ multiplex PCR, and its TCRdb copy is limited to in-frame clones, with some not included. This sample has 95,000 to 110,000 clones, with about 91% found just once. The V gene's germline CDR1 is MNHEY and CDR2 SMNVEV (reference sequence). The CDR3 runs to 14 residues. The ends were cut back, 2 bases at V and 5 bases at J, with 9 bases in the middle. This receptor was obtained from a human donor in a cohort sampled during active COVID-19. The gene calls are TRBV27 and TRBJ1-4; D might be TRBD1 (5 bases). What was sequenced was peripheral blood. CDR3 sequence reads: CASSLRGGNEKLFF. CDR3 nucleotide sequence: TGTGCCAGCAGTTTAAGGGGTGGGAATGAAAAACTGTTTTTT.